What follows describes a single T cell receptor beta chain. Its antigen is undetermined. Germline CDR1 SNHLY, CDR2 FYNNEI. V was clipped by 5 bases and J by 0 bases, with 11 bases between them. CDR3 length: 15 amino acids. The sample belongs to a study of T-cell reconstitution after alpha-beta-depleted transplantation in children. Unique molecular identifiers were used to barcode this TCRbeta library. TCRdb used MiXCR to reprocess the PCR reads, holding one entry per CDR3 protein. The repertoire holds 700,000 to 850,000 distinct CDR3 sequences, with roughly 15% as singletons. Study results and limitations: Expanded graft clones, several hundred of them, were reportedly the source of alpha-beta T cells about two months after transplant. The authors attributed T-cell counts and diversity one year after transplant mostly to newly produced T cells. The high TCRbeta diversity at day 60 in some patients came from surviving recipient T cells and thymic progenitors.

The chain recombines TRBV2 with TRBJ2-1; D gene unclear. The sample here was PBMCs, mostly from graft donor cells, taken 360 days after TCRalphabeta/CD19-depleted stem cell transplant. The receptor's source is a male patient younger than 18 who had a stem cell transplant for acute lymphoblastic leukemia, so the T cells may come from the graft donor. CDR3 sequence (DNA): TGTGCCAGCAGTAGGGCCAGCAACTCCTACAATGAGCAGTTCTTC. Translation gives CASSRASNSYNEQFF.